These 22 T cell receptor beta chains originate from one sample sequenced in a study of blood T cell repertoires in COVID-19 (TCRdb year 2020). To prepare the library, the immunoSEQ multiplex PCR assay was applied. This is the immuneACCESS table as TCRdb keeps it, with only in-frame sequences that have V and J called. A part of the clones is gone; compared with another copy, unresolved V genes explain less than half, and the rest is unexplained. The sample has about 180,000 clones on record, roughly 85% of them singletons. The ten largest clones add up to approximately 9.9% of the sample. Sequenced sample: peripheral blood. Source of these receptors: a human donor with active or convalescent COVID-19. The donor label of this sample is uncertain.

This clone was observed many times. The V and J genes are TRBV11-2 and TRBJ2-2, with D possibly being TRBD2 (5 bases). Germline V gives CDR1 SGHAT, CDR2 FQNNGV. V gave up 0 bases and J gave up 2 bases, with 7 bases separating them. The CDR3 consists of 15 residues. DNA of the CDR3: TGTGCCAGCAGCTTAGAGGCGGGTAACACCGGGGAGCTGTTTTTT. Translated, it gives CASSLEAGNTGELFF.

The chain couples TRBV11-3 to TRBJ2-2; 8 nucleotides line up with TRBD2. CDR1 SGHNT and CDR2 YENEEA come from the germline V gene. The CDR3 extends over 17 amino acids. The V gene end was trimmed by 3 bases and the J gene end by 5 bases; junction bases not matched to a gene: 11. The CDR3 coding sequence is TGTGCCAGCAGCTTTATCTCGGCGGGAGGTCATACCGGGGAGCTGTTTTTT. It codes for CASSFISAGGHTGELFF.

In this sample, this clone turned up once. The rearrangement uses TRBV6-5 and TRBJ2-7; 11 nucleotides align to TRBD1. Germline V gene sequence: CDR1 MNHEY, CDR2 SVGAGI. The CDR3 sequence is 14 residues long. The V gene end was trimmed by 7 bases and the J gene end by 0 bases; junction bases not matched to a gene: 2. The CDR3 region has the DNA TGTGCCAGCATCGGGACAGGGGGCTCCTACGAGCAGTACTTC. This gives the protein CASIGTGGSYEQYF.

V gene TRBV4-2 combines with J gene TRBJ2-5; 14 bases are shared with TRBD2. V dropped 4 bases and J dropped 5; count of bases not matched to a gene: 6. There are 16 residues in the CDR3. Germline values: CDR1 LGHNA, CDR2 YNFKEQ. The CDR3, as DNA: TGTGCCAGCAGCCCGACTAGCGGGGGGGCCAGGGAGACCCAGTACTTC. Protein: CASSPTSGGARETQYF.

This clone occurred once. The chain uses TRBV7-2 and TRBJ1-2; 8 nucleotides align to TRBD1. Germline V gene data show CDR1 as SGHTA and CDR2 as FQGNSA. The ends lost 0 bases at V and 6 bases at J; junction bases unmatched: 9. This CDR3 contains 16 residues. Here the CDR3 reads CASSLAPRGRSHGYTF. CDR3 nucleotides: TGTGCCAGCAGCTTAGCGCCCAGGGGGCGGTCGCATGGCTACACCTTC.

The chain employs TRBV19 and TRBJ1-1; TRBD1 is a possible D gene (6 bases). This CDR3 region has 15 residues. Trimming removed 3 bases at V and 2 bases at J, with 13 bases between. From germline, CDR1 is LNHDA and CDR2 SQIVND (reference sequence). CDR3 DNA sequence: TGTGCCAGTAGTATCCTTGCAGGGGCAAACACTGAAGCTTTCTTT. It codes for CASSILAGANTEAFF.

The chain is built from TRBV20-1 and TRBJ1-4; D perhaps matches TRBD1 (5 bases). Germline V gene lookup returns CDR1 DFQATT and CDR2 SNEGSKA (reference sequence). Trimming pared 0 bases from V and 15 bases from J, leaving 11 bases between. CDR3 length: 11 amino acids. The CDR3 sequence: CSAREGQRLFF. In DNA form, the CDR3 reads TGCAGTGCTAGAGAGGGGCAGAGGTTGTTTTTT.

This clone showed up many times. This chain joins TRBV6-4 and TRBJ2-3; 12 positions agree with TRBD2. Germline values: CDR1 MRHNA, CDR2 SNTAGT. The CDR3 spans 16 residues. V trimming: 0 bases; J trimming: 3 bases; junction bases outside the gene matches: 1. CDR3 nucleotides: TGTGCCAGCAGTGACTCAGGGACTAGCGGGACAGATACGCAGTATTTT. Translated: CASSDSGTSGTDTQYF.

CDR3 residues: CASSSYRDRGLDEQFF. CDR3 bases: TGTGCCAGCAGCTCCTATCGGGACAGGGGGCTCGATGAGCAGTTCTTC. This rearrangement joins TRBV5-4 to TRBJ2-1, with 12 nucleotides matching TRBD1. The germline CDR1 and CDR2 sequences are SGHNT and YYREEE (reference sequence). The CDR3 spans 16 residues. Trimming took 3 bases from V and 8 from J; bases not matched to a gene: 9.

V and J are TRBV6-2 or TRBV6-3 and TRBJ2-7; D not resolved. Germline CDR1 MNHEY, CDR2 SVGEGT. Trimming took off 6 bases at V and 4 bases at J, with 7 bases between the two ends. The CDR3 contains 11 residues. CDR3 nucleotide sequence: TGTGCCAGCAGCCGCACTTACGAGCAGTACTTC. Translated: CASSRTYEQYF.

The genes are TRBV7-3 and TRBJ2-1, with 7 bases lining up with TRBD2. CDR1 and CDR2 from the germline V gene are SGHTA and FQGTGA. The CDR3 extends over 16 amino acids. The V gene end was trimmed by 4 bases and the J gene end by 2 bases; junction bases not matched to a gene: 8. CDR3: CASSSASGLPYNEQFF. As DNA, the CDR3 is TGTGCCAGCAGCTCGGCTAGCGGCTTACCCTACAATGAGCAGTTCTTC.

This chain links TRBV7-6 with TRBJ2-7; 8 nucleotides line up with TRBD2. Germline values: CDR1 SGHVS, CDR2 FNYEAQ. The CDR3 spans 16 residues. Unmatched junction bases numbered 6, after V lost 1 base and J lost 1 base. CDR3 region: CASSLDSGALSYEQYF. DNA of the CDR3: TGTGCCAGCAGCTTAGATAGCGGGGCTCTTTCCTACGAGCAGTACTTC.

This clone was seen a handful of times. This chain links TRBV7-8 with TRBJ2-7; 9 bases map to TRBD2. The CDR3 has 15 residues. Germline lookup yields CDR1 SGHVS and CDR2 FQNEAQ. V lost 5 bases, J lost 3 bases, and 8 bases stayed unmatched. The CDR3 nucleotides are TGTGCCAGCAGCCCGGGCCTGCGGGAGGGCTACGAGCAGTACTTC. Protein product: CASSPGLREGYEQYF.

The chain links TRBV29-1 to TRBJ2-5, with D possibly TRBD2 on 5 matching bases. V dropped 3 bases and J dropped 5 bases, with 16 bases sitting between them. CDR3 length: 14 residues. CDR1 is SQVTM, CDR2 ANQGSEA, per germline. CDR3 amino acids: CSVESDGGRETQYF. The CDR3 region has the DNA TGCAGCGTTGAGTCTGACGGAGGTCGGGAGACCCAGTACTTC.

The CDR3: CASTLGRAGVLDTQYF. In nucleotides, the CDR3 is TGTGCCAGCACCCTAGGGAGAGCGGGAGTTTTGGATACGCAGTATTTT. The chain joins TRBV7-2 to TRBJ2-3; 8 nucleotides align to TRBD2. Germline CDR1 and CDR2: SGHTA and FQGNSA. The ends lost 7 bases at V and 6 bases at J; junction bases unmatched: 15. There are 16 residues in the CDR3.

The chain combines TRBV6-6 with TRBJ1-2; weak D call: TRBD1 (5 bases). V gave up 10 bases and J gave up 0 bases, with 12 bases separating them. Per the germline V gene, CDR1 is MNHNY and CDR2 is SVGAGI (reference sequence). The CDR3 has 13 amino acids. The CDR3 coding sequence is TGTGCCACACACAGGCAAGCTAACTATGGCTACACCTTC. Protein sequence: CATHRQANYGYTF.

The chain combines TRBV18 with TRBJ2-7; D may be TRBD1 (5 bases). This CDR3 spans 14 amino acids. CDR1 KGHSH and CDR2 LQKENI come from the germline V gene. V lost 4 bases to trimming and J lost 5 bases, with 15 bases between them. CDR3 residues: CASSRDQGEDEQYF. DNA of the CDR3: TGTGCCAGCTCACGGGATCAGGGTGAGGACGAGCAGTACTTC.

V gene TRBV7-9 combines with J gene TRBJ2-2, with TRBD1 as a possible D gene (5 bases). The CDR3 covers 10 residues. CDR1 and CDR2 from the germline V gene are SEHNR and FQNEAQ (reference sequence). DNA for the CDR3: TGTGCAAGGGGAACCGGGGAGCTGTTTTTT. Amino acid sequence: CARGTGELFF. The full variable domain, in which reference TRBV7-9 and TRBJ2-2 provide the parts outside the CDR3, is DTGVSQNPRHKITKRGQNVTFRCDPISEHNRLYWYRQTLGQGPEFLTYFQNEAQLEKSRLLSDRFSAERPKGSFSTLEIQRTEQGDSAMYLCARGTGELFFGEGSRLTVL.

V and J are TRBV11-2 and TRBJ1-2, with TRBD1 matching 7 bases. The length of the CDR3 is 13 residues. Trimming at V came to 2 bases and at J to 7 bases, leaving 4 bases not matched to a gene. Germline CDR1 and CDR2: SGHAT and FQNNGV. CDR3 residues: CASSLSPGGGYTF. Here the CDR3 DNA reads TGTGCCAGCAGCTTATCCCCAGGGGGTGGCTACACCTTC.

This clone was picked up one time. The chain combines TRBV6-4 with TRBJ1-5, with no clear D. This CDR3 is 15 amino acids long. Germline CDR1 and CDR2: MRHNA and SNTAGT. Between the trimmed V and J ends, which lost 4 bases and 1 base, there was a span of 11 bases. CDR3 bases: TGTGCCAGCAGTGTGTTCGGGGAGAGCAATCAGCCCCAGCATTTT. The encoded protein is CASSVFGESNQPQHF.

This chain links TRBV18 with TRBJ2-5; TRBD1 matches 10 bases. V lost 5 bases to trimming and J lost 5 bases; unmatched junction nucleotides: 8. Germline loops: CDR1 KGHSH, CDR2 LQKENI. The CDR3 spans 15 residues. CDR3: CASSSDRGQWETQYF. The CDR3 DNA follows: TGTGCCAGCTCAAGCGACAGGGGGCAGTGGGAGACCCAGTACTTC.

In this sample, this clone turned up a few times. The rearrangement uses TRBV7-3 and TRBJ2-7; weak D call: TRBD2 (5 bases). Deletions cut 1 base from V and 7 bases from J, with 11 bases between. The length of the CDR3 is 13 residues. CDR1 is SGHTA and CDR2 is FQGTGA in the germline V gene. In DNA form, the CDR3 reads TGTGCCAGCAGCTTAATGGGGTCGGGGGAGCAGTACTTC. This encodes CASSLMGSGEQYF.